This T cell receptor (beta chain) stems from a study of T-cell reconstitution after alpha-beta-depleted transplantation in children. Study-wide results and caveats: Day-60 TCRbeta diversity that was high in some patients was derived from surviving recipient T cells and thymic progenitors. At one year after transplant, newly produced T cells mostly accounted for T-cell counts and diversity. Approximately two months post-transplant, alpha-beta T cells reportedly originated from several hundred expanded graft clones.

The library targeted TCRbeta and was prepared with unique molecular identifiers. MiXCR was run by TCRdb on the PCR reads, yielding one entry per CDR3 protein. The top ten hold around 43% of the sample, which has thousands of distinct CDR3 sequences, less than 20% seen once. CDR3 length: 11 residues. In germline, CDR1 is PRHDT, CDR2 FYEKMQ (reference sequence). V dropped 5 bases and J dropped 11 bases, with 11 bases sitting between them. This clonotype is large within its sample. Its antigen is currently unknown. The chain links TRBV13 to TRBJ2-3; D is possibly TRBD1 or TRBD2 (5 bases each). Sample: PBMCs, mostly from graft donor cells, taken 180 days after TCRalphabeta/CD19-depleted stem cell transplant. The sequence was obtained from a male patient aged 2-9 years who had a stem cell transplant for acute lymphoblastic leukemia, so the T cells may come from the graft donor. CDR3 in DNA: TGTGCCAGCAGCACCGGGACGAGGCAGTATTTT. It codes for CASSTGTRQYF.